This record looks at one TCR beta chain sequence and its context. The antigen is unknown. The record originates from a study of T cell responses to AZD1222 COVID-19 vaccine. Study results and limitations: It should be noted that donors were predominantly white British and more often female, and clonal diversity was possibly underestimated.

The table came from immunoSEQ multiplex PCR; TCRdb's copy has only in-frame clones and leaves some out. The table has some 150,000 clones, about nine tenths seen once. Sequenced material: peripheral blood, taken on day 0 of AZD1222 vaccination. The TCR was taken from an adult in good health.

The CDR3 is CASSTGTGNTEAFF. The CDR3 DNA follows: TGTGCCAGTAGTACCGGGACGGGAAACACTGAAGCTTTCTTT. The rearrangement uses TRBV19 and TRBJ1-1; perhaps TRBD1 as D (5 bases). The CDR3 totals 14 residues. Germline lookup yields CDR1 LNHDA and CDR2 SQIVND (reference sequence). V lost 4 bases and J 2 bases, leaving 11 bases between the germline ends. Full variable domain (missing parts from reference TRBV19 and TRBJ1-1): DGGITQSPKYLFRKEGQNVTLSCEQNLNHDAMYWYRQDPGQGLRLIYYSQIVNDFQKGDIAEGYSVSREKKESFPLTVTSAQKNPTAFYLCASSTGTGNTEAFFGQGTRLTVV.